The 5 T cell receptor beta chains in this list originate from one sample, sequenced in a study of blood T cell repertoires in COVID-19. Data came from immunoSEQ multiplex PCR; TCRdb stores just in-frame clones and leaves some out. The sample lists around 170,000 clones; approximately 80% were seen once. Sequenced: PBMCs or T cells enriched from blood (not recorded which). These TCRs come from a man aged 55-75 years who had been exposed to COVID-19.

V usage is TRBV28 and J usage is TRBJ2-7; possibly TRBD1 for D (6 bases). Germline CDR1 reads MDHEN; CDR2 reads SYDVKM. Between the trimmed V and J ends, which lost 4 bases and 0 bases, there was a span of 10 bases. The CDR3 loop spans 14 amino acids. Here the CDR3 DNA reads TGTGCCAGCAGTTCCGACAGGAGCTCCTACGAGCAGTACTTC. It codes for CASSSDRSSYEQYF.

This chain uses TRBV19 with TRBJ1-5; a possible D gene is TRBD1 (6 bases). Trimming removed 7 bases at V and 0 bases at J, with 10 bases between. Germline CDR1 is LNHDA and CDR2 is SQIVND (reference sequence). The CDR3 length is 14 residues. The CDR3 here is CASNTGYSNQPQHF. Here the CDR3 DNA reads TGTGCCAGTAATACAGGGTATAGCAATCAGCCCCAGCATTTT.

The rearrangement links TRBV3-1 (or the pseudogene TRBV3-2) to TRBJ1-4; TRBD1 agrees at 8 bases. J lost 8 bases, V lost 2 bases, and 4 bases had no gene match. The germline V gene has CDR1 LGHDT and CDR2 YNNKEL (reference sequence). This CDR3 region has 14 residues. Here the CDR3 reads CASSQLGTGEKLFF. The CDR3 DNA sequence: TGTGCCAGCAGCCAACTAGGGACAGGAGAAAAACTGTTTTTT.

This clone was observed at least ten times. A read error is likely, as this CDR3 ends without the conserved phenylalanine or tryptophan. It is unclear where the CDR3 begins or ends on the DNA, so no DNA is shown, and the CDR3 is as TCRdb lists it. The CDR3 reads CASSFSTTGLRIP. The chain recombines TRBV5-1 with TRBJ1-2; the table's D call of TRBD1 was not tested on the DNA. From germline, CDR1 is SGHRS and CDR2 YFSETQ. The CDR3 length is 13 residues, termini included.

The chain joins TRBV5-6 to TRBJ2-1; TRBD2 is a possible D gene (5 bases). The CDR3 spans 11 residues. CDR1 is SGHDT and CDR2 is YYEEEE in the germline V gene. Trimming left V 2 bases short and J 10 bases short, with 7 bases between. CDR3 coding DNA: TGTGCCAGCAGCTTAGCGGACGAGCAGTTCTTC. It translates to CASSLADEQFF.